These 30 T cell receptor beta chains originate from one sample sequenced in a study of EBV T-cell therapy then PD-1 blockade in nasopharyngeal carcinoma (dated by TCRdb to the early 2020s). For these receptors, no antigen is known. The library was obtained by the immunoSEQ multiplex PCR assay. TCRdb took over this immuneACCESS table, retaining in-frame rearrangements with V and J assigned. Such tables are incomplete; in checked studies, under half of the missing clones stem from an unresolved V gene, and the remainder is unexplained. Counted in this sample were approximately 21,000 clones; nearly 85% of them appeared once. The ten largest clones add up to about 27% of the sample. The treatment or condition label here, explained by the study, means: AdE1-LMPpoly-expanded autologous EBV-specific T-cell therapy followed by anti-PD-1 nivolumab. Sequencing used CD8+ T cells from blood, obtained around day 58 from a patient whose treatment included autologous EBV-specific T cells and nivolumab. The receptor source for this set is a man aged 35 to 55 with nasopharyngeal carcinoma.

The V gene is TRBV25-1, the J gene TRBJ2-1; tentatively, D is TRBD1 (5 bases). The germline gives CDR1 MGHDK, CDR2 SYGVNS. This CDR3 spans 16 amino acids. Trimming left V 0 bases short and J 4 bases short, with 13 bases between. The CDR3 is CASSEYGQGSYNEQFF. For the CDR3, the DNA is TGTGCCAGCAGTGAATATGGGCAGGGTTCTTACAATGAGCAGTTCTTC.

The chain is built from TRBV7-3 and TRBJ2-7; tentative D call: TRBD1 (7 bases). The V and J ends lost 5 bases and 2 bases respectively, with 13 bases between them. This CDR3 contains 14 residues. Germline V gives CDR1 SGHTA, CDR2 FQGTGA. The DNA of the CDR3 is TGTGCCAGCAGCCCCCAGGGGGGACCCTACGAGCAGTACTTC. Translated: CASSPQGGPYEQYF.

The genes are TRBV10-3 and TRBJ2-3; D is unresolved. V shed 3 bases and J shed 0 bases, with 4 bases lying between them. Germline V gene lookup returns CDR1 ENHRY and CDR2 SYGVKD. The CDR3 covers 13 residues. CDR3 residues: CAISERSTDTQYF. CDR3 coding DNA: TGTGCCATCAGTGAACGAAGCACAGATACGCAGTATTTT.

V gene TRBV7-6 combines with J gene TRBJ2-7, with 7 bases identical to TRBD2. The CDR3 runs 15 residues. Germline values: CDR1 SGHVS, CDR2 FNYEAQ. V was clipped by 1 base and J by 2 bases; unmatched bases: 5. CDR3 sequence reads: CASSLGEGIPYEQYF. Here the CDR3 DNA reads TGTGCCAGCAGCTTAGGGGAGGGAATCCCCTACGAGCAGTACTTC.

The CDR3 DNA reads TGTGCCAGCAGCTTACGGGGCACAGCGAACACTGAAGCTTTCTTT. Its translation is CASSLRGTANTEAFF. The gene calls are TRBV7-2 and TRBJ1-1, with a weak D call TRBD1 (5 bases). Looked up from germline, CDR1 is SGHTA and CDR2 is FQGNSA. There are 15 residues in the CDR3. V shed 2 bases and J shed 1 base, with 11 bases lying between them.

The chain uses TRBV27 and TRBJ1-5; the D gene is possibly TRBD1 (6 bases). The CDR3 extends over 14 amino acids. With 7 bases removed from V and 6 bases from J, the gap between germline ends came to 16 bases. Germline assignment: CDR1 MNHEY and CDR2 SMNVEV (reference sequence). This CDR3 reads CASNLFQGSQPQHF. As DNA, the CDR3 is TGTGCCAGCAACCTATTCCAGGGGTCTCAGCCCCAGCATTTT.

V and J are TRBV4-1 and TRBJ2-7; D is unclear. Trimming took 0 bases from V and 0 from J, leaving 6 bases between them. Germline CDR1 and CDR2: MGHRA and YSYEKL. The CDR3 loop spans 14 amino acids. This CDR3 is CASSQDRVSYEQYF. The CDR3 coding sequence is TGCGCCAGCAGCCAAGATAGGGTCTCCTACGAGCAGTACTTC.

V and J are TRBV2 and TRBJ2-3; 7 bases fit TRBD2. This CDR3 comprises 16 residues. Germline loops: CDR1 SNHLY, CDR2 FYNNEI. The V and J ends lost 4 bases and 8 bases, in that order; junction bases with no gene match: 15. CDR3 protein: CASSGVGVAGEGTQYF. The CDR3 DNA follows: TGTGCCAGCAGTGGGGTCGGCGTTGCTGGGGAGGGTACGCAGTATTTT.

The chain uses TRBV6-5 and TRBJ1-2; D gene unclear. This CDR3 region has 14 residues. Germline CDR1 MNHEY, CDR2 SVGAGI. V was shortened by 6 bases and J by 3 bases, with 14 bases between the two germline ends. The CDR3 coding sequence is TGTGCCAGCAGCCCCGAAGGGAGGCACTATGGCTACACCTTC. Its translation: CASSPEGRHYGYTF.

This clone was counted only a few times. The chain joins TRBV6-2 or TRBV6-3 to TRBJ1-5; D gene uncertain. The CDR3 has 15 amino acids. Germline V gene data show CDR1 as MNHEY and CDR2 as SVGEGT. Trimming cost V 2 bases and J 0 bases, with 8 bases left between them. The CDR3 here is CASSYGRHSNQPQHF. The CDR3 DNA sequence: TGTGCCAGCAGTTACGGCAGACATAGCAATCAGCCCCAGCATTTT.

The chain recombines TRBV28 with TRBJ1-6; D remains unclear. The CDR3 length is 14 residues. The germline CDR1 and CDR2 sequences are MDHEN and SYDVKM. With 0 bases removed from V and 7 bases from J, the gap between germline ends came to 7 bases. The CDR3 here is CASSLCFGNSPLHF. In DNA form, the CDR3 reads TGTGCCAGCAGTTTATGCTTTGGGAATTCACCCCTCCACTTT.

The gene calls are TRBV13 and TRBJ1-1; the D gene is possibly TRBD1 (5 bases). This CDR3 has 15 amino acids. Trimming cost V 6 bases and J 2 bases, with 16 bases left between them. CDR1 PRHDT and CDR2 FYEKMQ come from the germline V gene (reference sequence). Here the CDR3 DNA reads TGTGCCAGCAGTCGCAAGGGGCCCCTTAACACTGAAGCTTTCTTT. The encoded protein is CASSRKGPLNTEAFF.

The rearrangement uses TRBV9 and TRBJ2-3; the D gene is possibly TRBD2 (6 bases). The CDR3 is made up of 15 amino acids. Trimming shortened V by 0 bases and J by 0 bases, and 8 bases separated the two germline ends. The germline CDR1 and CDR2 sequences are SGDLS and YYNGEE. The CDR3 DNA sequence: TGTGCCAGCAGCGTAGTGGGGACTAGCACAGATACGCAGTATTTT. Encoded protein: CASSVVGTSTDTQYF.

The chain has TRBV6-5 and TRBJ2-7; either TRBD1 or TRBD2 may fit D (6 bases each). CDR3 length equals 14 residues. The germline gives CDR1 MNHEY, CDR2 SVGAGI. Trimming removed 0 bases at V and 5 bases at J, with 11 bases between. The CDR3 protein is CASSYSGGPNEQYF. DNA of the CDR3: TGTGCCAGCAGTTACTCCGGGGGCCCCAACGAGCAGTACTTC.

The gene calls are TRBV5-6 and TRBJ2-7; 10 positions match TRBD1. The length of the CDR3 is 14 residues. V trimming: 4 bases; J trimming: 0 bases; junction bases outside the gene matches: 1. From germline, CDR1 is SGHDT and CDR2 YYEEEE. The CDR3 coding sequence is TGTGCCAGCAGCAGGACAGGGGGCTCCTACGAGCAGTACTTC. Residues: CASSRTGGSYEQYF.

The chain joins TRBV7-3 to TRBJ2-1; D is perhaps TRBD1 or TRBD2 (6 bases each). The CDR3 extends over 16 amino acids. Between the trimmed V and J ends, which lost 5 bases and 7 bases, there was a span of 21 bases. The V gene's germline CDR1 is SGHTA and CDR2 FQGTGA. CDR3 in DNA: TGTGCCAGCAGCCCGGGGGCCAGCCCGGTCTTGAATGAGCAGTTCTTC. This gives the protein CASSPGASPVLNEQFF.

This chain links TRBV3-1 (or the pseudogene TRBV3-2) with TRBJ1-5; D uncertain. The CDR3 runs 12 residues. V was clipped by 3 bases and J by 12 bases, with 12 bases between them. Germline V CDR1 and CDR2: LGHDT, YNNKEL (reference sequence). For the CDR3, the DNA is TGTGCCAGCAGCCAGGGCAGCCGACACCAGCATTTT. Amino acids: CASSQGSRHQHF.

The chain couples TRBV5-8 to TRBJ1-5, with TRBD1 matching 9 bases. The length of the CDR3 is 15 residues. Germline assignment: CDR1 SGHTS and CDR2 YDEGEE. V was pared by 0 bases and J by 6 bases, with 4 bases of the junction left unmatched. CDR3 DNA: TGTGCCAGCAGCTTGGGACAGGGGGGACGTCAGCCCCAGCATTTT. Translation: CASSLGQGGRQPQHF.

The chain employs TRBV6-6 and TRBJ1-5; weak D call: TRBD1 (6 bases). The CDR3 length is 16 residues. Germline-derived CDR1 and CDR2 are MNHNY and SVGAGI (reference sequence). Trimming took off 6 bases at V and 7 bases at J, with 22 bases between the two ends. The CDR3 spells CASSLLNPGAGQPQHF. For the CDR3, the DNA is TGTGCCAGCAGCCTTCTTAATCCAGGGGCGGGACAGCCCCAGCATTTT.

The CDR3 bases are TGTGCCAGCAGAGAGACAGGGGATAGCAATCAGCCCCAGCATTTT. Translating it yields CASRETGDSNQPQHF. This sequence joins TRBV6-5 and TRBJ1-5, with 8 bases fitting TRBD1. V was pared by 6 bases and J by 0 bases, with 4 bases of the junction left unmatched. CDR1 is MNHEY, CDR2 SVGAGI, per germline. The length of the CDR3 is 15 residues.

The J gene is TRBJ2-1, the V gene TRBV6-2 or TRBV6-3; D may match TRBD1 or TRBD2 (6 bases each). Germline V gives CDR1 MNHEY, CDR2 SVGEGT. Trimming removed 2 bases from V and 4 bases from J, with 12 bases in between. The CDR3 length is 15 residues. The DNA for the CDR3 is TGTGCCAGCAGTTACACGGAGGGGGTTTACAATGAGCAGTTCTTC. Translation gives CASSYTEGVYNEQFF.

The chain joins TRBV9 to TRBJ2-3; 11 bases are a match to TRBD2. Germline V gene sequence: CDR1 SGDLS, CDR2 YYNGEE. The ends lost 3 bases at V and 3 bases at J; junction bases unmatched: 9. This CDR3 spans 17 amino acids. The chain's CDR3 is CASSERASGGRTDTQYF. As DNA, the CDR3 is TGTGCCAGCAGCGAGCGGGCTAGCGGGGGGAGAACAGATACGCAGTATTTT.

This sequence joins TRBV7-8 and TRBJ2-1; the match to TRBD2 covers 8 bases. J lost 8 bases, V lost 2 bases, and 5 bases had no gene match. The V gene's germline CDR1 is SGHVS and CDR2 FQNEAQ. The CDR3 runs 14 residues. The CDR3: CASSLPGGRHEQFF. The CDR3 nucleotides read TGTGCCAGCAGCTTACCGGGGGGGCGTCATGAGCAGTTCTTC.

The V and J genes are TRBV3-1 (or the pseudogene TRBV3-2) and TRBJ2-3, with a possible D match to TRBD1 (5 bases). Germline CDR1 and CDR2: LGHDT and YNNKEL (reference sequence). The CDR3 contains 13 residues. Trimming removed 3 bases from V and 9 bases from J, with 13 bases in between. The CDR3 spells CASSHQDSTTQYF. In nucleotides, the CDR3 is TGTGCCAGCAGCCATCAAGACAGCACGACGCAGTATTTT.

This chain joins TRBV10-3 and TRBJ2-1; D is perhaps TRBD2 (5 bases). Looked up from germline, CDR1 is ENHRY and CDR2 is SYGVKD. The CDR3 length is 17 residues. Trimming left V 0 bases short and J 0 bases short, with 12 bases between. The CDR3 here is CAISESGGLSSYNEQFF. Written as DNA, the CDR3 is TGTGCCATCAGTGAGTCGGGCGGGCTGAGCTCCTACAATGAGCAGTTCTTC.

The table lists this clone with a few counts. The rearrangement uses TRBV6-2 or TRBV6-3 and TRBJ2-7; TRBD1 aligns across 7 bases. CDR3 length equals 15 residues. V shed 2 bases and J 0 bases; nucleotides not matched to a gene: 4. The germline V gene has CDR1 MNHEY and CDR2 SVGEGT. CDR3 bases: TGTGCCAGCAGTTACGACAGGGCTAGCTCCTACGAGCAGTACTTC. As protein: CASSYDRASSYEQYF.

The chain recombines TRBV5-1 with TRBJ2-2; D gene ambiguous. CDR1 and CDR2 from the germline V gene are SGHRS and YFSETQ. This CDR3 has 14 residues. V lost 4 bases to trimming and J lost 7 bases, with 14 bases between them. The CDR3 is CASSDPETIGELFF. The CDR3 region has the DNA TGCGCCAGCAGCGATCCAGAAACGATCGGGGAGCTGTTTTTT.

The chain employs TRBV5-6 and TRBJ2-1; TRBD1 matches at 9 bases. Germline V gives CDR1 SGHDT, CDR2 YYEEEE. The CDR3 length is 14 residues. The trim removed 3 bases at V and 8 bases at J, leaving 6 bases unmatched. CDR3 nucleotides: TGTGCCAGCAGCTGGGGGACAGGGATGTATGAGCAGTTCTTC. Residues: CASSWGTGMYEQFF.

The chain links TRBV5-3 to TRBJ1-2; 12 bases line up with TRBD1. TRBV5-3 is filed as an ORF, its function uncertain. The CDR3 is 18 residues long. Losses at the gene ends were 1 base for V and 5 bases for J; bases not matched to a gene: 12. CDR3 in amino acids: CARSLKYGTGGAGYGYTF. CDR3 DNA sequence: TGTGCCAGAAGCTTGAAGTACGGGACAGGGGGCGCGGGGTATGGCTACACCTTC.

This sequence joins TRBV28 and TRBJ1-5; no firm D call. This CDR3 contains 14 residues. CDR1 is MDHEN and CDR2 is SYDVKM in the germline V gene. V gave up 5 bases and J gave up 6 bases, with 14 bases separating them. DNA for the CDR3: TGTGCCAGCAGTGCCTCCCCTTGGCGTCAGCCCCAGCATTTT. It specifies CASSASPWRQPQHF.